The 30 T cell receptor beta chains in this list originate from one sample, sequenced in a study of OX40 agonist ivuxolimab in advanced cancers. Profiling relied on immunoSEQ multiplex PCR, and the TCRdb table lists in-frame clones only, not all of them. The sample carries roughly 26,000 clones, 80% to 90% recorded once. The sequenced sample was CD4+ or CD8+ T cells sorted from blood, obtained in a trial of the OX40 agonist ivuxolimab. These receptors were obtained from an adult with an advanced solid tumor such as melanoma, head and neck, liver or kidney cancer.

The rearrangement uses TRBV25-1 and TRBJ2-1, with a tentative D call TRBD2 (6 bases). V was trimmed by 3 bases and J by 0 bases, leaving 12 bases between them. This CDR3 spans 16 amino acids. Germline values: CDR1 MGHDK, CDR2 SYGVNS. The DNA of the CDR3 is TGTGCCAGCAGTGATTTATGGGGGGTCTCCTACAATGAGCAGTTCTTC. The encoded protein is CASSDLWGVSYNEQFF.

The chain couples TRBV7-8 to TRBJ2-7, with D tentatively TRBD2 (6 bases). The length of the CDR3 is 16 residues. The germline V gene has CDR1 SGHVS and CDR2 FQNEAQ. V was trimmed by 3 bases and J by 3 bases, leaving 18 bases between them. The CDR3 DNA is TGTGCCAGCAGCTTGGGCCCGGGACTGCCTAACTACGAGCAGTACTTC. Translation: CASSLGPGLPNYEQYF.

The chain's CDR3 is CASSIGTDLKEQYF. The CDR3 DNA sequence: TGTGCCAGCAGCATCGGGACAGACCTTAAGGAGCAGTACTTC. The rearrangement joins TRBV13 to TRBJ2-7, with 7 nucleotides matching TRBD1. The CDR3 runs to 14 residues. Unmatched junction bases numbered 11, after V lost 5 bases and J lost 7 bases. The germline gives CDR1 PRHDT, CDR2 FYEKMQ (reference sequence).

The J gene is TRBJ2-2, the V gene TRBV6-1; D not resolved. With 6 bases removed from V and 7 bases from J, the gap between germline ends came to 6 bases. CDR3 length: 11 amino acids. The V gene's germline CDR1 is MNHNS and CDR2 SASEGT. This chain's CDR3 is CASRVGGELFF. In nucleotides, the CDR3 is TGTGCCAGCAGGGTGGGCGGGGAGCTGTTTTTT.

The V call is TRBV6-5, the J call TRBJ2-7, with a possible D match to TRBD1 (5 bases). V lost 5 bases and J 6 bases, leaving 14 bases between the germline ends. The CDR3 runs to 13 residues. Germline assignment: CDR1 MNHEY and CDR2 SVGAGI. The CDR3 region has the DNA TGTGCCAGCAGTCACCAACAGGACGGCGAGCAGTACTTC. Amino acids: CASSHQQDGEQYF.

The rearrangement joins TRBV5-1 to TRBJ1-2; D is perhaps TRBD1 (5 bases). The CDR3 runs to 17 residues. Germline CDR1 is SGHRS and CDR2 is YFSETQ. Trimming shortened V by 1 base and J by 4 bases, and 20 bases separated the two germline ends. In DNA form, the CDR3 reads TGCGCCAGCAGCTTGACGGAGACAGCGAGCGTTGGCTATGGCTACACCTTC. Translating gives CASSLTETASVGYGYTF.

This clone was detected only a few times. The CDR3 DNA reads TGTGCCAGCAGTTTGGACACAGGAGGCTACACCTTC. It codes for CASSLDTGGYTF. The chain recombines TRBV28 with TRBJ1-2; weak D call: TRBD1 (5 bases). Trimming stripped 3 bases from V and 8 bases from J, with 10 bases between. The germline V gene encodes CDR1 MDHEN and CDR2 SYDVKM. There are 12 residues in the CDR3.

The sample holds a few counts of this clone. This chain links TRBV19 with TRBJ1-2; D gene ambiguous. Germline lookup yields CDR1 LNHDA and CDR2 SQIVND (reference sequence). CDR3 length: 15 residues. The V end lost 4 bases, the J end lost 3 bases, and 15 bases lay between the germline ends. Here the CDR3 reads CASSTQTYYDYGYTF. CDR3 in DNA: TGTGCCAGTAGTACACAGACATACTATGACTATGGCTACACCTTC.

J is TRBJ2-7 and V is TRBV5-1; no firm D call. Germline CDR1 SGHRS, CDR2 YFSETQ. V lost 0 bases, J lost 2 bases, and 6 bases lay in between. The CDR3 runs 13 residues. Here the CDR3 DNA reads TGCGCCAGCAGCTTGGGGAGACCCTACGAGCAGTACTTC. Translated: CASSLGRPYEQYF.

V and J are TRBV7-6 and TRBJ2-5; 11 nucleotides match TRBD2. V was clipped by 5 bases and J by 3 bases; unmatched bases: 8. The CDR3 has 16 amino acids. The germline CDR1 and CDR2 sequences are SGHVS and FNYEAQ. The CDR3 DNA follows: TGTGCCAGCAGCCTTAGACTAGCGGGAAGAGAAGAGACCCAGTACTTC. As protein: CASSLRLAGREETQYF.

This clone was counted a few times. The CDR3 region is CASSFKHIVTDTQYF. CDR3 bases: TGTGCCAGCAGCTTTAAGCACATCGTCACAGATACGCAGTATTTT. The rearrangement uses TRBV5-4 and TRBJ2-3, with no clear D. The germline V gene encodes CDR1 SGHNT and CDR2 YYREEE (reference sequence). CDR3 size: 15 residues. V was pared by 2 bases and J by 2 bases, with 12 bases between.

The CDR3 nucleotides read TGTGCCAGCAGCATAGGGACAGCCACTGAAGCTTTCTTT. It codes for CASSIGTATEAFF. The gene calls are TRBV7-8 and TRBJ1-1; 7 bases fit TRBD1. The V and J ends lost 5 bases and 4 bases, in that order; junction bases with no gene match: 4. The CDR3 is 13 residues long. Germline-derived CDR1 and CDR2 are SGHVS and FQNEAQ.

This clone was detected once. The rearrangement uses TRBV7-9 and TRBJ2-1, with 9 positions matching TRBD1. V shed 5 bases, J shed 8 bases, and the junction held 22 bases outside the gene matches. The CDR3 length is 19 residues. The germline CDR1 and CDR2 sequences are SEHNR and FQNEAQ (reference sequence). For the CDR3, the DNA is TGTGCCAGCAGCCAGAGTCGGGACAGGGCCGTCTTCGATTTGGATGAGCAGTTCTTC. As protein: CASSQSRDRAVFDLDEQFF.

The chain combines TRBV7-2 with TRBJ2-7, with TRBD2 matching 12 bases. Germline assignment: CDR1 SGHTA and CDR2 FQGNSA. The junction had 7 bases not matched to a gene; V was cut back by 5 bases and J by 2 bases. The CDR3 consists of 16 residues. The CDR3 here is CASSPRTSGEAYEQYF. CDR3 DNA sequence: TGTGCCAGCAGCCCTCGGACTAGCGGGGAGGCCTACGAGCAGTACTTC.

The rearrangement links TRBV27 to TRBJ2-5; D might be TRBD2 (6 bases). Germline V CDR1 and CDR2: MNHEY, SMNVEV (reference sequence). Trimming cost V 3 bases and J 2 bases, with 7 bases left between them. The CDR3 length is 13 residues. CDR3 bases: TGTGCCAGCAGTTTCGCGGGACAAGAGACCCAGTACTTC. As protein: CASSFAGQETQYF.

V is TRBV27 and J is TRBJ2-3; D not certain. V was cut by 0 bases and J by 6 bases, with 10 bases left in between. The CDR3 has 14 amino acids. Germline V gene sequence: CDR1 MNHEY, CDR2 SMNVEV (reference sequence). CDR3: CASSLSPERDTQYF. CDR3 sequence (DNA): TGTGCCAGCAGTTTATCCCCCGAGAGGGATACGCAGTATTTT.

This chain links TRBV5-6 with TRBJ2-7; possible D gene TRBD1, 6 bases. This CDR3 has 12 residues. Per the germline V gene, CDR1 is SGHDT and CDR2 is YYEEEE. Trimming took 4 bases from V and 4 from J, leaving 9 bases between them. CDR3 DNA: TGTGCCAGCAGCACGGACAGATACGAGCAGTACTTC. Encoded protein: CASSTDRYEQYF.

The chain carries TRBV10-3 and TRBJ2-1; 13 bases line up with TRBD2. The CDR3 has 16 amino acids. In germline, CDR1 is ENHRY, CDR2 SYGVKD. The trim removed 4 bases at V and 9 bases at J, leaving 9 bases unmatched. CDR3 sequence: CAISALLAGGLGEQFF. The CDR3 region has the DNA TGTGCCATCAGTGCCCTACTAGCGGGGGGGCTCGGTGAGCAGTTCTTC.

The chain joins TRBV11-2 to TRBJ2-4; D not resolved. The V end was cut by 3 bases, the J end by 13 bases, with 13 bases between. Germline assignment: CDR1 SGHAT and CDR2 FQNNGV. The CDR3 has 12 amino acids. This CDR3 is CASSFDSSKQYF. For the CDR3, the DNA is TGTGCCAGCAGCTTTGATTCCAGTAAACAGTACTTC.

The V call is TRBV5-1, the J call TRBJ2-1; D not resolved. CDR3 length equals 14 residues. V lost 0 bases, J lost 5 bases, and 9 bases lay in between. From germline, CDR1 is SGHRS and CDR2 YFSETQ. This CDR3 is CASSLEGGNNEQFF. The CDR3 nucleotides are TGCGCCAGCAGCTTGGAGGGCGGAAACAATGAGCAGTTCTTC.

The rearrangement links TRBV15 to TRBJ2-7; 7 bases agree with TRBD2. CDR1 LNHNV and CDR2 YYDKDF come from the germline V gene (reference sequence). Germline trimming cut 1 base from V and 0 bases from J; bases unmatched to any gene: 6. This CDR3 comprises 16 residues. CDR3 DNA sequence: TGTGCCACCAGCAGAGGGGTGGGGGGGAGCTCCTACGAGCAGTACTTC. Residues: CATSRGVGGSSYEQYF.

As DNA, the CDR3 is TGTGCCAGCAGCCTACAGGGGATCGGCTACACCTTC. Residues: CASSLQGIGYTF. The V call is TRBV6-6, the J call TRBJ1-2; 7 nucleotides line up with TRBD1. Trimming at V came to 6 bases and at J to 8 bases, leaving 6 bases not matched to a gene. The CDR3 totals 12 residues. CDR1 is MNHNY, CDR2 SVGAGI, per germline (reference sequence).

The V call is TRBV7-2, the J call TRBJ2-5; no reliable D call. The CDR3 totals 13 residues. Germline CDR1 is SGHTA and CDR2 is FQGNSA. V shed 1 base and J shed 4 bases, with 7 bases lying between them. The CDR3 coding sequence is TGTGCCAGCAGCTTAGTGGGCGCAGAGACCCAGTACTTC. This encodes CASSLVGAETQYF.

V and J are TRBV7-9 and TRBJ1-5, with 11 positions matching TRBD1. The CDR3 consists of 17 residues. Trimming took 5 bases from V and 7 from J; bases not matched to a gene: 13. Germline values: CDR1 SEHNR, CDR2 FQNEAQ (reference sequence). CDR3 sequence: CASSPGVGQGGRQPQHF. The CDR3 DNA follows: TGTGCCAGCAGCCCTGGGGTGGGACAGGGGGGCCGACAGCCCCAGCATTTT.

A few counts support this clone. The rearrangement joins TRBV13 to TRBJ2-3, with D perhaps matching TRBD2 (7 bases). In germline, CDR1 is PRHDT, CDR2 FYEKMQ (reference sequence). Trimming stripped 5 bases from V and 2 bases from J, with 11 bases between. The CDR3 is made up of 14 amino acids. CDR3 amino acids: CASSLRGATDTQYF. For the CDR3, the DNA is TGTGCCAGCAGCCTCCGGGGGGCCACAGATACGCAGTATTTT. Looking up the rest from reference TRBV13 and TRBJ2-3 gives the full variable domain: AAGVIQSPRHLIKEKRETATLKCYPIPRHDTVYWYQQGPGQDPQFLISFYEKMQSDKGSIPDRFSAQQFSDYHSELNMSSLELGDSALYFCASSLRGATDTQYFGPGTRLTVL.

The V and J genes are TRBV20-1 and TRBJ2-1, with D uncertain. The germline gives CDR1 DFQATT, CDR2 SNEGSKA (reference sequence). Trimming pared 3 bases from V and 12 bases from J, leaving 3 bases between. CDR3 size: 8 residues. The CDR3 region has the DNA TGCAGTGCTAGGGGGCAGTTCTTC. This codes for CSARGQFF.

This sequence joins TRBV27 and TRBJ2-7; D is undetermined. V was trimmed by 4 bases and J by 0 bases, leaving 7 bases between them. Germline CDR1 is MNHEY and CDR2 is SMNVEV (reference sequence). The length of the CDR3 is 13 residues. For the CDR3, the DNA is TGTGCCAGCAGTTCCTGGAGCTCCTACGAGCAGTACTTC. Protein: CASSSWSSYEQYF.

The V and J genes are TRBV6-1 and TRBJ2-7, with unresolved D. Trimming cost V 0 bases and J 2 bases, with 11 bases left between them. The CDR3 loop spans 15 amino acids. CDR1 is MNHNS, CDR2 SASEGT, per germline. The chain's CDR3 is CASSEAKGMTYEQYF. CDR3 bases: TGTGCCAGCAGTGAAGCGAAGGGCATGACCTACGAGCAGTACTTC.

This clone was found a few times. For the CDR3, the DNA is TGTGCCAGCAGCTTAGGGGCAAGGGGCGACAATGAGCAGTTCTTC. Translation gives CASSLGARGDNEQFF. The genes are TRBV7-8 and TRBJ2-1, with D possibly matching TRBD1 (5 bases). Trimming took 1 base from V and 5 from J, leaving 12 bases between them. CDR3 length equals 15 residues. Per germline, CDR1 SGHVS and CDR2 FQNEAQ.

The chain is built from TRBV2 and TRBJ2-1; 9 positions match TRBD2. The trim removed 11 bases at V and 2 bases at J, leaving 4 bases unmatched. Germline V lookup: CDR1 SNHLY, CDR2 FYNNEI. CDR3 length: 13 residues. CDR3 DNA sequence: TGTGCCGCGGGGGGGGGCCCCTACAATGAGCAGTTCTTC. It specifies CAAGGGPYNEQFF.